The clone carrying this TCR beta chain was counted ten times or more. Its matching antigen is unknown. The data stem from a study of T cells after posttransplantation cyclophosphamide. The assay was immunoSEQ multiplex PCR, and TCRdb's table has in-frame clones only and misses some. The sample yields roughly 34,000 clones, without any singletons. Findings and caveats of the study: Blood and skin or GI T cell repertoires showed limited TRB overlap. Later post-transplant blood repertoires were often dominated by donor CD8+ memory clones. After PTCy, TRB diversity resembled that of CNI/methotrexate controls.

Peripheral blood was collected from the related graft donor on the marrow donation day. V lost 2 bases and J lost 5, with 18 bases in between. The CDR3 loop spans 16 amino acids. Germline lookup yields CDR1 SEHNR and CDR2 FQNEAQ (reference sequence). The source is a young woman in good health and a related stem cell transplant donor. The rearrangement links TRBV7-9 to TRBJ1-1, with D possibly TRBD1 on 6 matching bases. Source material: PBMCs. The CDR3 DNA follows: TGTGCCAGCAGCTTACCAAAGGGGGGGCGCAGGACTGAAGCTTTCTTT. Protein product: CASSLPKGGRRTEAFF.